These 9 T cell receptor beta chains were sequenced from one sample in a study of cytomegalovirus exposure and HLA in healthy donors. A multiplex PCR was run with 60 Vbeta primers and 13 Jbeta primers. Using immunoSEQ multiplex PCR, the repertoire was profiled, and TCRdb retains in-frame clones only, with some absent. This table has 90,000 to 150,000 clones, more than 75% appearing once. The specimen was PBMCs. The receptors shown here come from a woman between 35 and 50 years old in good health and CMV-seropositive.

This sequence joins TRBV30 and TRBJ1-1; 7 bases are shared with TRBD1. CDR3 size: 11 residues. The V segment lost 4 bases and the J segment 9 bases; nucleotides outside the gene matches: 5. Germline V gene sequence: CDR1 GTSNPN, CDR2 SVGIG (reference sequence). The CDR3 is CAWTRGEQAFF. The CDR3 DNA reads as TGTGCCTGGACCAGGGGGGAGCAAGCTTTCTTT.

The chain couples TRBV6-1 to TRBJ2-2; 10 nucleotides align to TRBD2. After removal of 6 bases from V and 5 bases from J, the junction contained 6 bases not matched to a gene. The CDR3 has 15 residues. Germline CDR1 and CDR2: MNHNS and SASEGT. The CDR3 nucleotides read TGTGCCAGCAGGGCTCTAGCGGGGGTGACCGGGGAGCTGTTTTTT. Protein sequence: CASRALAGVTGELFF.

The chain is built from TRBV18 and TRBJ2-2; TRBD2 might be the D (5 bases). This CDR3 contains 14 residues. Germline V gene sequence: CDR1 KGHSH, CDR2 LQKENI. The ends were cut back, 0 bases at V and 5 bases at J, with 7 bases in the middle. The DNA for the CDR3 is TGTGCCAGCTCACCACCGAGAGGGACCGGGGAGCTGTTTTTT. It is translated as CASSPPRGTGELFF.

This sequence joins TRBV9 and TRBJ2-3, with 9 bases that match TRBD2. CDR3 size: 16 residues. V lost 4 bases, J lost 4 bases, and 10 bases stayed unmatched. Germline loops: CDR1 SGDLS, CDR2 YYNGEE. The CDR3, as DNA: TGTGCCAGCAGCTTAAAATTAGCGGGGGCTGCAGATACGCAGTATTTT. This translates into CASSLKLAGAADTQYF.

This rearrangement joins TRBV10-3 to TRBJ2-1; weak D call: TRBD1 (6 bases). Trimming removed 4 bases from V and 8 bases from J, with 15 bases in between. In germline, CDR1 is ENHRY, CDR2 SYGVKD. The CDR3 is 14 amino acids. The CDR3 region is CAISAGTLGDEQFF. CDR3 DNA: TGTGCCATCAGTGCTGGGACACTAGGGGATGAGCAGTTCTTC.

This clone was counted a few times. The rearrangement links TRBV6-1 to TRBJ1-2; D not certain. This CDR3 contains 13 residues. CDR1 is MNHNS and CDR2 is SASEGT in the germline V gene. Trimming shortened V by 5 bases and J by 4 bases, and 11 bases separated the two germline ends. CDR3 in DNA: TGTGCCAGCAGTCCAGGTAGTGGCTATGGCTACACCTTC. It encodes CASSPGSGYGYTF.

V is TRBV6-5 and J is TRBJ2-4; 7 bases agree with TRBD1. There are 15 residues in the CDR3. CDR1 MNHEY and CDR2 SVGAGI come from the germline V gene. Trimming took 6 bases from V and 0 from J; bases not matched to a gene: 5. In nucleotides, the CDR3 is TGTGCCAGCAGACCCGGGACAGTAGCCAAAAACATTCAGTACTTC. Protein sequence: CASRPGTVAKNIQYF.

This chain joins TRBV6-4 and TRBJ1-3; 8 bases agree with TRBD1. CDR1 and CDR2 (germline): MRHNA, SNTAGT. Trimming removed 6 bases from V and 5 bases from J; junction bases left unmatched: 6. The CDR3 sequence is 14 residues long. The CDR3 loop is CASSRGQARNTIYF. The CDR3, as DNA: TGTGCCAGCAGCCGGGGACAGGCAAGAAACACCATATATTTT.

The chain couples TRBV5-1 to TRBJ2-5; 8 nucleotides match TRBD1. CDR3 size: 14 residues. V was pared by 4 bases and J by 3 bases, with 5 bases of the junction left unmatched. CDR1 and CDR2 from the germline V gene are SGHRS and YFSETQ. The CDR3 loop is CASSPGTGKETQYF. In DNA, the CDR3 is TGCGCCAGCAGCCCGGGGACAGGAAAAGAGACCCAGTACTTC.